The present T cell receptor beta chain was sequenced within a study of cytomegalovirus exposure and HLA in healthy donors. V was trimmed by 0 bases and J by 3 bases, leaving 12 bases between them. CDR3 length: 15 amino acids. Looked up from germline, CDR1 is SGHRS and CDR2 is YFSETQ. This clone was counted only a few times. 60 Vbeta and 13 Jbeta primers were used in PCR. The method was immunoSEQ multiplex PCR; TCRdb's version includes in-frame clones alone and lacks a portion of them. The sample gives about 170,000 clones, around three quarters of which show up once; under 3% is in the top ten. The source material was PBMCs. This chain links TRBV5-1 with TRBJ1-1; no clear D. This TCR was sampled from a woman between 50 and 59 years old in good health and CMV-seronegative. CDR3 loop: CASSLVGLRDTEAFF. The CDR3 coding sequence is TGCGCCAGCAGCTTGGTGGGCCTGAGGGACACTGAAGCTTTCTTT. Full variable domain (missing parts from reference TRBV5-1 and TRBJ1-1): KAGVTQTPRYLIKTRGQQVTLSCSPISGHRSVSWYQQTPGQGLQFLFEYFSETQRNKGNFPGRFSGRQFSNSRSEMNVSTLELGDSALYLCASSLVGLRDTEAFFGQGTRLTVV.